This record covers a single T cell receptor beta chain. What it recognizes is unknown. At one end the junction does not follow the germline gene, possibly because of a read error. The sample is drawn from a study of blood T cells in healthy people across ages. A J-beta primer mix and a sample-barcoded 5' primer were used in a second PCR of about 7 to 11 cycles. TCRdb re-derived calls from the 5' RACE reads in MiXCR, one entry per CDR3 protein. The sample lists hundreds of thousands of distinct CDR3 sequences, 40% to 50% occurring once. General study findings and limits: Roughly linearly, TCR beta diversity per million T cells fell as age increased. Expanded clonotype shifts may have been confounded, as the donors had an unknown CMV status.

The receptor was derived from a man older than 75 in good health. Sequencing used blood.

In DNA, the CDR3 is TGTGCTAGCAGCTTAGAGGGGGAACGGGACGATTCCAAAAACATTCAGTACTTC. This translates into CASSLEGERDDSKNIQYF. The chain carries TRBV7-7 and TRBJ2-4, with a tentative D call TRBD1 (6 bases). CDR1 and CDR2 from the germline V gene are SSHAT and FNYEAQ (reference sequence). The CDR3 sequence is 18 residues long.